This is a list of T cell receptor beta chains from one sample in a study of Graves' ophthalmopathy and Graves' hyperthyroidism. MiXCR was run by TCRdb on the multiplex PCR reads, yielding one entry per CDR3 protein. The sample has approximately 700,000 distinct CDR3 sequences, over 40% seen once. The sequenced sample consisted of peripheral blood. The receptors were gathered from an adult man with Graves' ophthalmopathy. Both conserved end residues are part of each CDR3. Fields, in order: clone size, J gene, D gene, V gene, CDR3 DNA, CDR3 protein. D genes are given only for firm matches. Clone size is shown for a subset of rows, as once, few, many or a class of expanded clone.

size: few; J: TRBJ2-2; D: .; V: TRBV4-3; DNA: TGCGCCAGCGCCCGGGACTTAAACACCGGGGAGCTGTTTTTT; CDR3: CASARDLNTGELFF
size: few; J: TRBJ2-5; D: .; V: TRBV12-3/TRBV12-4; DNA: TGTGCCAGCAGTTTACGTAGGGGGGGGGAGACCCAGTACTTC; CDR3: CASSLRRGGETQYF
size: .; J: TRBJ1-1; D: .; V: TRBV11-1; DNA: TGTGCCAACGTACCCGCGGGTAACACTGAAGCTTTCTTT; CDR3: CANVPAGNTEAFF
size: many; J: TRBJ1-5; D: TRBD1; V: TRBV7-9; DNA: TGTGCCAGCAGCCCAGGGGACAGCTATAGCAATCAGCCCCAGCATTTT; CDR3: CASSPGDSYSNQPQHF
size: many; J: TRBJ1-2; D: .; V: TRBV2; DNA: TGTGCCAGCACCCAGGGGAGCGACTATGGCTACACCTTC; CDR3: CASTQGSDYGYTF
size: once; J: TRBJ1-1; D: .; V: TRBV7-8; DNA: TGTGCCTGGAGTGTTGCATTCTACACTGAAGCTTTCTTT; CDR3: CAWSVAFYTEAFF
size: many; J: TRBJ2-5; D: .; V: TRBV2; DNA: TGTGCCAGCAATCGGGGCCTGGGGGAGACCCAGTACTTC; CDR3: CASNRGLGETQYF
size: many; J: TRBJ1-2; D: .; V: TRBV7-2; DNA: TGTGCCAGCAGCTCGGACCGGAGTCGGGGCTACACCTTC; CDR3: CASSSDRSRGYTF
size: once; J: TRBJ2-2; D: TRBD1; V: TRBV11-1; DNA: TGTGCCAGCAGCCTAGAAGGCTTCCGGGACAGGGGAACCGGGGAGCTGTTTTTT; CDR3: CASSLEGFRDRGTGELFF
size: .; J: TRBJ2-7; D: TRBD2; V: TRBV6-4; DNA: TGTGCCAGCAGTGGCTCTGGGAGCGGGAAGGAGCAGTACTTC; CDR3: CASSGSGSGKEQYF
size: many; J: TRBJ1-1; D: .; V: TRBV2; DNA: TGTGCCAGCAGTAGGGGGGGTGCCACTGAAGCTTTCTTT; CDR3: CASSRGGATEAFF
size: many; J: TRBJ1-4; D: TRBD1; V: TRBV12-3/TRBV12-4; DNA: TGTGCCAGCAAACCCGGACAGGGCGAAGAAAAACTGTTTTTT; CDR3: CASKPGQGEEKLFF
size: few; J: TRBJ2-7; D: .; V: TRBV6-5; DNA: TGTGCCAGTTCGACAGCACCACAATCCTACGAGCAGTACTTC; CDR3: CASSTAPQSYEQYF
size: .; J: TRBJ2-7; D: .; V: TRBV7-2; DNA: TGTGCCAGCAGGCACCCAGGCGAGCAGTACTTC; CDR3: CASRHPGEQYF
size: .; J: TRBJ1-1; D: .; V: TRBV10-3; DNA: TGTGCCATCGGCTCACCGGCCGGGGGCACTGAAGCTTTCTTT; CDR3: CAIGSPAGGTEAFF
size: many; J: TRBJ1-6; D: .; V: TRBV2; DNA: TGTGCCAGCAGTGGACCTCCTGGAGGGAATTCACCCCTCCACTTT; CDR3: CASSGPPGGNSPLHF
size: .; J: TRBJ2-5; D: TRBD2; V: TRBV11-2; DNA: TGTGCCAGCAGCCTCGGGGGGGGGGCAATGAAGACCCAGTACTTC; CDR3: CASSLGGGAMKTQYF